The 20 T cell receptor beta chains reported below all come from one sample, sequenced in a study of T cells in localized non-small cell lung cancer. Sequencing used immunoSEQ multiplex PCR; TCRdb keeps in-frame clones, though not all of them. Of around 3,000 clones in the sample, approximately 32% were seen once. The input for sequencing was lung tumor tissue, taken before any cancer treatment. All receptors come from a man aged 40-75 years with stage III lung adenocarcinoma.

This clone was counted only a few times. The chain links TRBV19 to TRBJ2-7; TRBD1 matches 8 bases. Germline loops: CDR1 LNHDA, CDR2 SQIVND (reference sequence). With 9 bases clipped from V and 3 bases from J, the junction kept 4 bases outside the gene matches. The CDR3 runs 12 residues. The CDR3 DNA sequence: TGTGCCAGCGGACAGGGAATCTACGAGCAGTACTTC. The encoded protein is CASGQGIYEQYF.

The chain carries TRBV4-1 and TRBJ2-3, with TRBD1 identical over 7 bases. The V and J ends lost 2 bases and 4 bases, in that order; junction bases with no gene match: 3. Germline loops: CDR1 MGHRA, CDR2 YSYEKL. The CDR3 runs 14 residues. The CDR3 coding sequence is TGCGCCAGCAGCCAACAACAGGGGCCAGATACGCAGTATTTT. Translated, it gives CASSQQQGPDTQYF.

This clone qualifies as large. The chain employs TRBV9 and TRBJ2-2; 13 bases are a match to TRBD2. In germline, CDR1 is SGDLS, CDR2 YYNGEE. J lost 4 bases, V lost 3 bases, and 6 bases had no gene match. This CDR3 is built from 17 residues. CDR3 protein: CASSGKTSGRITGELFF. CDR3 sequence (DNA): TGTGCCAGCAGCGGCAAGACTAGCGGGAGGATCACCGGGGAGCTGTTTTTT.

This clone was seen more than once but under ten times. The chain links TRBV11-3 to TRBJ1-1; unclear D gene. V was shortened by 6 bases and J by 0 bases, with 11 bases between the two germline ends. CDR3 size: 14 residues. The germline V gene has CDR1 SGHNT and CDR2 YENEEA. The CDR3: CASSQLLMNTEAFF. CDR3 DNA sequence: TGTGCCAGCAGTCAACTTCTTATGAACACTGAAGCTTTCTTT.

The chain has TRBV6-8 and TRBJ1-1; 7 bases fit TRBD1. From germline, CDR1 is MNHGY and CDR2 SAAAGT. This CDR3 contains 18 residues. The trim removed 2 bases at V and 7 bases at J, leaving 19 bases unmatched. CDR3 sequence reads: CASSYRGSTGAGRIEAFF. The CDR3 region has the DNA TGTGCCAGCAGTTACCGAGGGTCTACAGGGGCCGGCCGGATTGAAGCTTTCTTT.

This chain uses TRBV11-3 with TRBJ2-7; maybe TRBD1 (6 bases). V was clipped by 7 bases and J by 3 bases, with 22 bases between them. The length of the CDR3 is 16 residues. Germline V CDR1 and CDR2: SGHNT, YENEEA. The DNA of the CDR3 is TGTGCCAGCATCAAGGCGGACAGCCTCCTTTACTACGAGCAGTACGTC. It translates to CASIKADSLLYYEQYV.

In its sample, this clone ranks as medium-sized. V is TRBV6-8 and J is TRBJ1-6, with TRBD1 identical over 7 bases. This CDR3 has 15 amino acids. V gave up 3 bases and J gave up 6 bases; unmatched junction bases: 5. CDR1 and CDR2 from the germline V gene are MNHGY and SAAAGT. The CDR3 nucleotides read TGTGCCAGCAGTTATCAAGGACAGGCTAATTCACCCCTCCACTTT. Translation gives CASSYQGQANSPLHF.

The CDR3 region is CASKGRTGVLEPQHF. The CDR3 bases are TGTGCCAGCAAAGGCCGGACAGGGGTTCTCGAGCCCCAGCATTTT. This sequence joins TRBV9 and TRBJ1-5, with TRBD1 matching 9 bases. The CDR3 consists of 15 residues. Germline V gene sequence: CDR1 SGDLS, CDR2 YYNGEE. Trimming removed 6 bases from V and 8 bases from J; junction bases left unmatched: 12.

This clone was found a few times. The gene calls are TRBV6-8 and TRBJ1-4; perhaps TRBD1 as D (6 bases). The CDR3 totals 13 residues. Germline V CDR1 and CDR2: MNHGY, SAAAGT. Trimming stripped 4 bases from V and 8 bases from J, with 11 bases between. CDR3 coding DNA: TGTGCCAGCAGTTGGGACAAGAACGAAAAACTGTTTTTT. This gives the protein CASSWDKNEKLFF.

The chain joins TRBV18 to TRBJ1-5, with 7 positions matching TRBD1. V shed 5 bases and J 7 bases; nucleotides not matched to a gene: 8. Germline lookup yields CDR1 KGHSH and CDR2 LQKENI. This CDR3 region has 14 residues. This CDR3 is CASSTTQGIQPQHF. The CDR3 DNA reads TGTGCCAGCTCAACGACACAGGGGATCCAGCCCCAGCATTTT.

This clone is deemed large. J is TRBJ1-5 and V is TRBV30; a possible D gene is TRBD1 (5 bases). The CDR3 covers 14 residues. Germline lookup yields CDR1 GTSNPN and CDR2 SVGIG (reference sequence). Trimming pared 3 bases from V and 3 bases from J, leaving 12 bases between. The CDR3 region has the DNA TGTGCCTGGAGCCCGGGACTGAACAATCAGCCCCAGCATTTT. Translated, it gives CAWSPGLNNQPQHF.

In its sample, this clone was seen a few times. The chain joins TRBV7-1 to TRBJ2-5, with D unresolved. TRBV7-1 is identified as an open reading frame with a role that is uncertain. The length of the CDR3 is 13 residues. V lost 4 bases, J lost 2 bases, and 8 bases lay in between. This CDR3 is CASSLRRQETQYF. CDR3 nucleotide sequence: TGTGCCAGCAGCTTACGGCGGCAAGAGACCCAGTACTTC.

This chain uses TRBV9 with TRBJ2-7; D gene ambiguous. V gave up 5 bases and J gave up 3 bases, with 12 bases separating them. The CDR3 sequence is 13 residues long. Germline V lookup: CDR1 SGDLS, CDR2 YYNGEE. In DNA form, the CDR3 reads TGTGCCAGCAGTTATGAGAGAGGCTACGAGCAGTACGTC. Its translation: CASSYERGYEQYV.

The gene calls are TRBV19 and TRBJ1-1; D perhaps matches TRBD1 (6 bases). The germline gives CDR1 LNHDA, CDR2 SQIVND (reference sequence). The CDR3 spans 14 residues. V gave up 6 bases and J gave up 1 base, with 12 bases separating them. CDR3 nucleotides: TGTGCCAGTAGAATGGGACAATCGAACACTGAAGCTTTCTTT. Its protein is CASRMGQSNTEAFF.

The CDR3 DNA follows: TGTGCCAGCAGTTTCGGGCTTCCCGGTACGCAGTATTTT. Encoded protein: CASSFGLPGTQYF. This chain joins TRBV28 and TRBJ2-3; no firm D call. V lost 3 bases and J 8 bases, leaving 12 bases between the germline ends. This CDR3 contains 13 residues. Germline lookup yields CDR1 MDHEN and CDR2 SYDVKM.

By proportion, this clone is medium-sized (0.01 to 0.1%). Here the CDR3 reads CASSYDVRRSTEAFF. The CDR3 nucleotides are TGTGCCAGCAGTTACGATGTGCGAAGAAGCACTGAAGCTTTCTTT. This rearrangement joins TRBV6-8 to TRBJ1-1; D gene ambiguous. Germline CDR1 MNHGY, CDR2 SAAAGT. The CDR3 loop spans 15 amino acids. Trimming left V 2 bases short and J 4 bases short, with 14 bases between.

This clone was counted between two and nine times. The chain recombines TRBV7-6 with TRBJ1-1; D remains unclear. Trimming pared 1 base from V and 0 bases from J, leaving 6 bases between. Germline CDR1 reads SGHVS; CDR2 reads FNYEAQ. CDR3 size: 14 residues. The CDR3 is CASSLERMNTEAFF. The CDR3 coding sequence is TGTGCCAGCAGCTTAGAACGGATGAACACTGAAGCTTTCTTT.

This clone was detected a few times. The gene calls are TRBV11-3 and TRBJ2-7, with D tentatively TRBD2 (7 bases). The CDR3 contains 15 residues. V lost 0 bases and J 2 bases, leaving 11 bases between the germline ends. Germline loops: CDR1 SGHNT, CDR2 YENEEA. In DNA form, the CDR3 reads TGTGCCAGCAGCTTAGATCGGGGGGCCCCCTACGAGCAGTACGTC. It encodes CASSLDRGAPYEQYV.

The rearrangement uses TRBV19 and TRBJ2-3; D tentatively reads TRBD1 or TRBD2 (5 bases each). Germline loops: CDR1 LNHDA, CDR2 SQIVND (reference sequence). Trimming took off 4 bases at V and 2 bases at J, with 13 bases between the two ends. The CDR3 has 15 residues. CDR3 coding DNA: TGTGCCAGTAGTAGGGACGGGAAATCCACAGATACGCAGTATTTT. It specifies CASSRDGKSTDTQYF.

The genes are TRBV10-2 and TRBJ1-4; D perhaps matches TRBD1 (5 bases). CDR3 length: 15 residues. Germline V gene lookup returns CDR1 WSHSY and CDR2 SAAADI. Trimming removed 0 bases at V and 6 bases at J, with 11 bases between. The CDR3 spells CASSESSDSHEKLFF. CDR3 coding DNA: TGCGCCAGCAGTGAGTCGTCCGACAGTCATGAAAAACTGTTTTTT.